The 7 T cell receptor beta chains below come from one sample, sequenced in a study of a mutant IDH1 vaccine in newly diagnosed glioma. The time point: week 11, during vaccination. Every vaccine dose comprised 300 ug of mutant IDH1 20-mer peptide plus topical imiquimod. TCRdb keeps only in-frame clones here, not all; method: immunoSEQ multiplex PCR. There are about 21,000 clones in the sample; just under 90% occur only once, and 4.5% to 6% lies in the top ten. Their specific antigens are unknown. Sequencing used PBMCs, obtained from a glioma patient whose treatment included an IDH1 peptide vaccine. These receptors were taken from a woman in her thirties or forties with glioma.

The chain uses TRBV2 and TRBJ2-5; possibly TRBD1 for D (5 bases). V was trimmed by 6 bases and J by 5 bases, leaving 13 bases between them. CDR1 and CDR2 from the germline V gene are SNHLY and FYNNEI. CDR3 length: 13 amino acids. The CDR3 reads CASRGQAMETQYF. The CDR3 DNA reads as TGTGCCAGCAGGGGGCAGGCAATGGAGACCCAGTACTTC.

This clone was picked up one time. The chain joins TRBV5-1 to TRBJ2-7; the D gene is possibly TRBD2 (5 bases). This CDR3 is built from 15 residues. The V gene lost 1 base and the J gene lost 0 bases, with 11 bases spanning the gap. Germline V gene lookup returns CDR1 SGHRS and CDR2 YFSETQ. CDR3 loop: CASSLSPGSSYEQYF. The CDR3, as DNA: TGCGCCAGCAGCTTGAGCCCGGGGTCCTCCTACGAGCAGTACTTC.

This sequence joins TRBV25-1 and TRBJ1-3; weak D call: TRBD1 (6 bases). CDR1 and CDR2 from the germline V gene are MGHDK and SYGVNS. Between the trimmed V and J ends, which lost 2 bases and 4 bases, there was a span of 12 bases. The CDR3 sequence is 15 residues long. The chain's CDR3 is CASSEGGATGNTIYF. The CDR3 nucleotides read TGTGCCAGCAGTGAAGGGGGGGCTACAGGAAACACCATATATTTT.

The chain couples TRBV19 to TRBJ1-1; the D gene is possibly TRBD1 (5 bases). V lost 7 bases and J 6 bases, leaving 18 bases between the germline ends. Germline V gives CDR1 LNHDA, CDR2 SQIVND (reference sequence). This CDR3 has 14 amino acids. This CDR3 is CASKSTGGISEAFF. The CDR3 DNA follows: TGTGCCAGTAAGTCAACCGGGGGAATCTCTGAAGCTTTCTTT. Using reference TRBV19 and TRBJ1-1 for the parts outside the CDR3, the full variable domain is DGGITQSPKYLFRKEGQNVTLSCEQNLNHDAMYWYRQDPGQGLRLIYYSQIVNDFQKGDIAEGYSVSREKKESFPLTVTSAQKNPTAFYLCASKSTGGISEAFFGQGTRLTVV.

The chain is built from TRBV6-1 and TRBJ2-7; no clear D. CDR1 and CDR2 from the germline V gene are MNHNS and SASEGT. V was clipped by 4 bases and J by 4 bases, with 2 bases between them. The CDR3 is 10 amino acids. The CDR3 here is CASSGYEQYF. In DNA, the CDR3 is TGTGCCAGCAGTGGTTACGAGCAGTACTTC.

The chain links TRBV29-1 to TRBJ1-3; no firm D call. The CDR3 extends over 13 amino acids. CDR1 and CDR2 (germline): SQVTM, ANQGSEA. Trimming took off 4 bases at V and 1 base at J, with 8 bases between the two ends. The CDR3 spells CSVGPDSGNTIYF. The CDR3, as DNA: TGCAGCGTTGGGCCAGATTCTGGAAACACCATATATTTT.

V usage is TRBV2 and J usage is TRBJ2-3, with a possible D match to TRBD1 (7 bases). CDR3 length: 15 amino acids. CDR1 SNHLY and CDR2 FYNNEI come from the germline V gene. Trimming shortened V by 7 bases and J by 1 base, and 15 bases separated the two germline ends. The CDR3 protein is CASKLQGGRTDTQYF. The CDR3 DNA sequence: TGTGCCAGCAAGTTGCAGGGGGGACGCACAGATACGCAGTATTTT.